This T cell receptor (beta chain) stems from a study of cytomegalovirus exposure and HLA in healthy donors. Across the whole study: Within an early data release were approximately 85 million unique TCRs drawn from HLA-typed donors. The study's findings and limits: Later analysis placed DRB1 highest and HLA-C lowest in TCR association rates, which differed by HLA locus. The only immune exposure information that was available was CMV serostatus. A later analysis reported that several of the most significant clusters appeared to be linked to common viral pathogens, among them Epstein-Barr virus.

The PCR used 60 Vbeta and 13 Jbeta primers. Profiling relied on immunoSEQ multiplex PCR, and the TCRdb table lists in-frame clones only, not all of them. The sample carries approximately 110,000 clones, around 77% recorded once. This clone was detected only once. Its antigen is as yet unknown. V lost 1 base to trimming and J lost 1 base; unmatched junction nucleotides: 3. The CDR3 has 16 amino acids. Germline loops: CDR1 SGHAT, CDR2 FQNNGV. Sequences were obtained from PBMCs. The receptor's source is a woman aged 40-49 years in good health and CMV-seropositive. The rearrangement links TRBV11-2 to TRBJ2-7; 11 bases map to TRBD2. The CDR3 spells CASSLGGLAESYEQYF. DNA for the CDR3: TGTGCCAGCAGCTTAGGGGGACTAGCGGAATCCTACGAGCAGTACTTC.